Included here is one TCR beta chain sequence, with context. Sequencing used immunoSEQ multiplex PCR; TCRdb keeps in-frame clones, though not all of them. The repertoire consists of roughly 99,000 clones, with 85% to 95% occurring once and the leading ten covering just under 0.8%. These data are taken from a study of T cell changes during pregnancy in multiple sclerosis. Trimming cost V 8 bases and J 5 bases, with 18 bases left between them. This CDR3 is 14 amino acids long. Germline V gene lookup returns CDR1 MDHEN and CDR2 SYDVKM. This receptor was identified in a female donor in good health, enrolled as a control in a pregnancy study. This chain connects TRBV28 to TRBJ1-1, with a possible D match to TRBD1 (6 bases). This sample comprised peripheral blood, obtained in the third trimester of pregnancy. CDR3 region: CASGIPIRGTEAFF. The CDR3 bases are TGTGCCAGCGGAATACCTATCAGGGGAACTGAAGCTTTCTTT.